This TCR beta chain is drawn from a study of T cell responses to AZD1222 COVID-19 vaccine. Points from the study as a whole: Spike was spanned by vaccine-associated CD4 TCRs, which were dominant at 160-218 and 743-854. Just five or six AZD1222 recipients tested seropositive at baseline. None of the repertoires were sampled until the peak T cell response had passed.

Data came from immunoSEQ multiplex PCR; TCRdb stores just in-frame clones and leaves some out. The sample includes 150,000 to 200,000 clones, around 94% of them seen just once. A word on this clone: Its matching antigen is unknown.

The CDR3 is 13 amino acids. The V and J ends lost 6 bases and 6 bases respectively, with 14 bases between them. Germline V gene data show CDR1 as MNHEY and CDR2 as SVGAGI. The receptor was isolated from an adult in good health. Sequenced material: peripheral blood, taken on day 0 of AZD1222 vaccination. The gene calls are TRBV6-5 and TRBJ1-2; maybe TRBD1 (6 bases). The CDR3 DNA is TGTGCCAGCAGCCGGACAGTACCCGATGGCTACACCTTC. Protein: CASSRTVPDGYTF.